This TCR beta chain appears in the sequencing data of a study of OX40 agonist ivuxolimab in advanced cancers. Looking at the study overall: Patients got intravenous ivuxolimab at 0.01 to 10 mg/kg every 2 weeks.

The sample holds one count of this clone. As yet, its antigen is unknown. Profiling relied on immunoSEQ multiplex PCR, and the TCRdb table lists in-frame clones only, not all of them. This sample yields 40,000 to 60,000 clones, of which about 88% are seen a single time; 3% to 4% belongs to the top ten. General study results and limits: Among some nonresponders, normalized T-cell clonal expansion was also low.

The germline V gene has CDR1 LNHDA and CDR2 SQIVND (reference sequence). The CDR3 length is 14 residues. Trimming at V came to 7 bases and at J to 0 bases, leaving 3 bases not matched to a gene. This sequence was found in an adult with an advanced solid tumor such as melanoma, head and neck, liver or kidney cancer. This specimen was CD4+ or CD8+ T cells sorted from blood, taken in a trial of the OX40 agonist ivuxolimab. V is TRBV19 and J is TRBJ2-1; 7 bases fit TRBD2. Written as DNA, the CDR3 is TGTGCCAGTAACGCGGGGGACTCCTACAATGAGCAGTTCTTC. Translated: CASNAGDSYNEQFF. Full variable domain (rest looked up from reference TRBV19 and TRBJ2-1): DGGITQSPKYLFRKEGQNVTLSCEQNLNHDAMYWYRQDPGQGLRLIYYSQIVNDFQKGDIAEGYSVSREKKESFPLTVTSAQKNPTAFYLCASNAGDSYNEQFFGPGTRLTVL.